This T cell receptor beta chain was recorded in a study of blood T cell repertoires in COVID-19. The study recruited people aged about 18 to 89 years across more than 20 US areas. Measured with immunoSEQ multiplex PCR; TCRdb has only the in-frame clones, and not every one. This table has roughly 250,000 clones, around 90% appearing once. The CDR3 has 13 residues. Trimming took off 3 bases at V and 2 bases at J, with 7 bases between the two ends. CDR1 is SGHNT, CDR2 YYREEE, per germline (reference sequence). This clonotype originated in a woman in her twenties or thirties with acute COVID-19. The V call is TRBV5-4, the J call TRBJ2-3; D not certain. The sequencing input was PBMCs or T cells enriched from blood (not recorded which). CDR3 region: CASSSYDTDTQYF. The DNA of the CDR3 is TGTGCCAGCAGCTCCTATGACACAGATACGCAGTATTTT.